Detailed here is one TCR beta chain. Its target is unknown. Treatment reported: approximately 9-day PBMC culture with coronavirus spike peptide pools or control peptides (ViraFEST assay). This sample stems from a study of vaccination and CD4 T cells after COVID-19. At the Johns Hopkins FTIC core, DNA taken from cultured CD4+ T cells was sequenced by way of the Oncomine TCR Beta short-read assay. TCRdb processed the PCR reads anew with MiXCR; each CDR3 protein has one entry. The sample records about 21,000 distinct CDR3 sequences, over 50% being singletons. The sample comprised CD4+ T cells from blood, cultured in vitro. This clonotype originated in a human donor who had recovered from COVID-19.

The CDR3 reads CASSPDRGKETQYF. DNA for the CDR3: TGCGCCAGCAGCCCTGACAGGGGAAAAGAGACCCAGTACTTC. This chain links TRBV5-1 with TRBJ2-5; 8 positions match TRBD1. V shed 4 bases, J shed 3 bases, and the junction held 5 bases outside the gene matches. Per the germline V gene, CDR1 is SGHRS and CDR2 is YFSETQ. CDR3 length equals 14 residues.